The clone carrying this T cell receptor beta chain turned up a few times. An input of roughly 0.5 to 1 ug of RNA was subjected to reverse transcription using random hexamers. MiXCR, applied by TCRdb to the immunoSEQ multiplex PCR reads, yields one record per CDR3 protein. This table has approximately 180,000 distinct CDR3 sequences, 85% to 95% appearing once. These data are taken from a study of CD8 T cells in Susac syndrome. The ends were cut back, 3 bases at V and 0 bases at J, with 6 bases in the middle. The CDR3 runs 14 residues. The V gene's germline CDR1 is MDHEN and CDR2 SYDVKM. Sequenced material: CD4+ T cells from PBMCs. This sequence was found in a human donor with Susac syndrome. The chain combines TRBV28 with TRBJ1-5; D unclear. The CDR3 reads CASSLPGSNQPQHF. The DNA for the CDR3 is TGTGCCAGCAGTTTGCCCGGTAGCAATCAGCCCCAGCATTTT.